These 27 T cell receptor beta chains share one sample of origin, sequenced in a study of cytomegalovirus exposure and HLA in healthy donors. 60 Vbeta and 13 Jbeta primers were used in PCR. Sequencing was performed with immunoSEQ multiplex PCR; in TCRdb, only in-frame clones are kept and a portion is missing. This sample has 100,000 to 150,000 clones, with roughly 80% found just once. Sequencing input: PBMCs. These TCRs come from a man aged 25-45 years in good health and CMV-seropositive.

The CDR3 is CASSLRQGTTGELFF. For the CDR3, the DNA is TGTGCCAGCAGCTTAAGGCAGGGGACCACCGGGGAGCTGTTTTTT. V is TRBV7-6 and J is TRBJ2-2, with D perhaps TRBD1 (6 bases). The CDR3 totals 15 residues. Germline V gene sequence: CDR1 SGHVS, CDR2 FNYEAQ. V lost 2 bases, J lost 4 bases, and 11 bases lay in between.

The rearrangement links TRBV7-8 to TRBJ2-1; 11 bases are shared with TRBD2. Germline CDR1 is SGHVS and CDR2 is FQNEAQ. The V gene end was trimmed by 6 bases and the J gene end by 4 bases; junction bases not matched to a gene: 5. The CDR3 sequence is 15 residues long. In DNA form, the CDR3 reads TGTGCCAGCAGGTATACTAGCGGGGGATACAATGAGCAGTTCTTC. This encodes CASRYTSGGYNEQFF.

This clone was recorded a few times. The chain has TRBV13 and TRBJ1-2; 9 bases map to TRBD1. Looked up from germline, CDR1 is PRHDT and CDR2 is FYEKMQ (reference sequence). The CDR3 is 17 residues long. V lost 4 bases and J lost 4; bases outside the gene matches: 13. The CDR3 is CASSSEGRTGAGYGYTF. For the CDR3, the DNA is TGTGCCAGCAGCTCAGAAGGCCGGACAGGGGCGGGCTATGGCTACACCTTC. Supplemented by reference TRBV13 and TRBJ1-2, the full variable domain reads AAGVIQSPRHLIKEKRETATLKCYPIPRHDTVYWYQQGPGQDPQFLISFYEKMQSDKGSIPDRFSAQQFSDYHSELNMSSLELGDSALYFCASSSEGRTGAGYGYTFGSGTRLTVV.

The chain is built from TRBV6-1 and TRBJ2-5, with D possibly matching TRBD2 (6 bases). The CDR3 runs to 17 residues. The germline V and J ends were trimmed by 0 bases and 1 base, with 15 bases remaining between them. Germline CDR1 reads MNHNS; CDR2 reads SASEGT. For the CDR3, the DNA is TGTGCCAGCAGTGAAGCGCCTGGGACTCTCGCCCAAGAGACCCAGTACTTC. This encodes CASSEAPGTLAQETQYF.

CDR3 loop: CASSEYGGEGYGYTF. DNA for the CDR3: TGTGCCAGCAGTGAATACGGCGGGGAAGGGTATGGCTACACCTTC. This chain links TRBV25-1 with TRBJ1-2, with unresolved D. V was trimmed by 0 bases and J by 5 bases, leaving 13 bases between them. The CDR3 totals 15 residues. Per germline, CDR1 MGHDK and CDR2 SYGVNS.

CDR3 in amino acids: CASSLSGEETQYF. The CDR3, as DNA: TGCGCCAGCAGCTTGAGCGGGGAAGAGACCCAGTACTTC. This chain joins TRBV5-1 and TRBJ2-5, with 7 bases matching TRBD2. There are 13 residues in the CDR3. The V gene's germline CDR1 is SGHRS and CDR2 YFSETQ. V was clipped by 1 base and J by 3 bases; unmatched bases: 0.

This clone has more than one count but fewer than ten. The chain combines TRBV5-8 with TRBJ1-6, with 8 bases identical to TRBD1. Per the germline V gene, CDR1 is SGHTS and CDR2 is YDEGEE. V shed 3 bases and J 8 bases; nucleotides not matched to a gene: 4. The CDR3 is made up of 14 amino acids. CDR3 loop: CASSSGQGYSPLHF. CDR3 nucleotide sequence: TGTGCCAGCAGCTCTGGACAGGGATATTCACCCCTCCACTTT.

The rearrangement joins TRBV11-1 to TRBJ1-2; no reliable D call. CDR1 is SGHAT, CDR2 FQDESV, per germline (reference sequence). V lost 5 bases and J lost 0, with 7 bases in between. The CDR3 contains 13 residues. CDR3 residues: CASSREPNYGYTF. The CDR3 DNA is TGTGCCAGCAGCAGGGAGCCTAACTATGGCTACACCTTC.

This clone has just a few counts. The V and J genes are TRBV27 and TRBJ1-4; D is unclear. The CDR3 consists of 15 residues. Germline V lookup: CDR1 MNHEY, CDR2 SMNVEV (reference sequence). The V gene lost 5 bases and the J gene lost 8 bases, with 18 bases spanning the gap. The CDR3: CASSPQSGVREKLFF. CDR3 nucleotides: TGTGCCAGCAGTCCGCAAAGCGGGGTTCGGGAAAAACTGTTTTTT.

The rearrangement joins TRBV11-2 to TRBJ2-7; 8 nucleotides agree with TRBD2. J gave up 1 base and V 1 base, and 6 bases lay outside the gene matches. The CDR3 runs 16 residues. Germline V gives CDR1 SGHAT, CDR2 FQNNGV. This chain's CDR3 is CASSLVTGGGSYEQYF. The CDR3, as DNA: TGTGCCAGCAGCTTAGTAACGGGGGGGGGTTCCTACGAGCAGTACTTC.

The rearrangement joins TRBV9 to TRBJ2-3; D not resolved. The V end lost 0 bases, the J end lost 4 bases, and 6 bases lay between the germline ends. CDR1 is SGDLS and CDR2 is YYNGEE in the germline V gene. This CDR3 contains 13 residues. CDR3 in amino acids: CASSVGLPDTQYF. CDR3 bases: TGTGCCAGCAGCGTAGGGCTCCCAGATACGCAGTATTTT. Full variable domain (rest looked up from reference TRBV9 and TRBJ2-3): DSGVTQTPKHLITATGQRVTLRCSPRSGDLSVYWYQQSLDQGLQFLIQYYNGEERAKGNILERFSAQQFPDLHSELNLSSLELGDSALYFCASSVGLPDTQYFGPGTRLTVL.

DNA for the CDR3: TGTGCCAGCAGCGTCGTCGCAGGGTCGAACTATGGCTACACCTTC. Amino acid sequence: CASSVVAGSNYGYTF. This chain connects TRBV9 to TRBJ1-2, with a possible D match to TRBD1 (5 bases). This CDR3 is built from 15 residues. The V and J ends lost 2 bases and 2 bases respectively, with 13 bases between them. CDR1 is SGDLS, CDR2 YYNGEE, per germline.

The chain has TRBV5-6 and TRBJ1-3, with 7 bases matching TRBD1. The V segment lost 1 base and the J segment 2 bases; nucleotides outside the gene matches: 0. The germline gives CDR1 SGHDT, CDR2 YYEEEE. The length of the CDR3 is 14 residues. The CDR3: CASSLQGAGNTIYF. The CDR3 DNA is TGTGCCAGCAGCTTGCAGGGGGCTGGAAACACCATATATTTT. The full variable domain, its missing parts supplied by reference TRBV5-6 and TRBJ1-3, is DAGVTQSPTHLIKTRGQQVTLRCSPKSGHDTVSWYQQALGQGPQFIFQYYEEEERQRGNFPDRFSGHQFPNYSSELNVNALLLGDSALYLCASSLQGAGNTIYFGEGSWLTVV.

The CDR3 spells CSVEAPGTITTETQYF. CDR3 bases: TGCAGCGTTGAAGCCCCCGGGACAATTACAACAGAGACCCAGTACTTC. The genes are TRBV29-1 and TRBJ2-5; D perhaps matches TRBD1 (6 bases). The CDR3 loop spans 16 amino acids. Trimming took 1 base from V and 4 from J, leaving 19 bases between them. Germline CDR1 SQVTM, CDR2 ANQGSEA.

This rearrangement joins TRBV5-4 to TRBJ1-2; 7 positions agree with TRBD1. The CDR3 is made up of 14 amino acids. CDR1 is SGHNT and CDR2 is YYREEE in the germline V gene (reference sequence). Trimming cost V 2 bases and J 4 bases; bases outside gene matches: 5. CDR3 nucleotides: TGTGCCAGCAGCTTAAGTGGACAGGTCTATGGCTACACCTTC. Amino acids: CASSLSGQVYGYTF.

V and J are TRBV9 and TRBJ2-1, with 8 bases fitting TRBD1. The germline gives CDR1 SGDLS, CDR2 YYNGEE. CDR3 size: 15 residues. The V segment lost 6 bases and the J segment 7 bases; nucleotides outside the gene matches: 12. This CDR3 reads CASKGRTGQGNEQFF. The CDR3 bases are TGTGCCAGCAAGGGGAGGACAGGGCAGGGGAATGAGCAGTTCTTC.

The rearrangement joins TRBV2 to TRBJ2-1, with TRBD2 matching over 7 bases. Germline CDR1 is SNHLY and CDR2 is FYNNEI. This CDR3 has 16 residues. V dropped 2 bases and J dropped 5; count of bases not matched to a gene: 9. CDR3: CASSELGLVRNNEQFF. The CDR3 nucleotides are TGTGCCAGCAGTGAATTAGGACTAGTTCGAAACAATGAGCAGTTCTTC.

This clone was observed once. This chain uses TRBV19 with TRBJ2-4; TRBD1 matches 7 bases. The CDR3 runs to 13 residues. V lost 6 bases to trimming and J lost 12 bases; unmatched junction nucleotides: 11. From germline, CDR1 is LNHDA and CDR2 SQIVND (reference sequence). CDR3 loop: CASSRDSGADQYF. CDR3 nucleotides: TGTGCCAGTAGCCGGGACAGCGGAGCTGATCAGTACTTC.

The chain uses TRBV7-8 and TRBJ2-4; 8 bases map to TRBD2. J gave up 12 bases and V 1 base, and 14 bases lay outside the gene matches. The germline V gene has CDR1 SGHVS and CDR2 FQNEAQ. There are 16 residues in the CDR3. CDR3 in amino acids: CASSLGTAHAGGSQYF. The CDR3 DNA follows: TGTGCCAGCAGCTTAGGGACAGCCCATGCGGGGGGCAGTCAGTACTTC.

This chain uses TRBV30 with TRBJ1-6; 7 nucleotides line up with TRBD1. The V and J ends lost 4 bases and 7 bases, in that order; junction bases with no gene match: 4. Germline lookup yields CDR1 GTSNPN and CDR2 SVGIG (reference sequence). The CDR3 is 13 amino acids. As DNA, the CDR3 is TGTGCCTGGACCAACAGGGGAAATTCACCCCTCCACTTT. Its protein is CAWTNRGNSPLHF.

This chain uses TRBV5-6 with TRBJ1-6; D perhaps matches TRBD1 (5 bases). This CDR3 contains 16 residues. CDR1 SGHDT and CDR2 YYEEEE come from the germline V gene. The V end lost 0 bases, the J end lost 7 bases, and 14 bases lay between the germline ends. CDR3 nucleotide sequence: TGTGCCAGCAGCTTGGATCGGGCAGGGAGGAATTCACCCCTCCACTTT. The encoded protein is CASSLDRAGRNSPLHF.

The chain joins TRBV19 to TRBJ2-7, with a tentative D call TRBD1 (5 bases). V was cut by 2 bases and J by 5 bases, with 13 bases left in between. Germline V gives CDR1 LNHDA, CDR2 SQIVND (reference sequence). The CDR3 runs 14 residues. The CDR3 coding sequence is TGTGCCAGTAGTATAAGCAGGGTATCCCACGAGCAGTACTTC. Translation: CASSISRVSHEQYF.

The chain is built from TRBV28 and TRBJ1-2, with D perhaps TRBD1 (5 bases). The CDR3 extends over 13 amino acids. Trimming took off 2 bases at V and 8 bases at J, with 12 bases between the two ends. The germline CDR1 and CDR2 sequences are MDHEN and SYDVKM. The CDR3 sequence: CASSLLQARGYTF. The CDR3 DNA follows: TGTGCCAGCAGTTTACTACAGGCCAGAGGCTACACCTTC.

The count of this clone is one. The genes are TRBV4-1 and TRBJ2-1; TRBD2 might be the D (6 bases). The CDR3 loop spans 15 amino acids. The ends were cut back, 0 bases at V and 11 bases at J, with 17 bases in the middle. Per germline, CDR1 MGHRA and CDR2 YSYEKL. CDR3 nucleotides: TGCGCCAGCAGCCAAGATGGAACCCCGGGACTCAAGCAGTTCTTC. As protein: CASSQDGTPGLKQFF.

V and J are TRBV29-1 and TRBJ2-7, with 12 bases matching TRBD2. Germline V gives CDR1 SQVTM, CDR2 ANQGSEA. With V trimmed by 7 bases and J by 4 bases, 5 bases remained unmatched. This CDR3 is 13 amino acids long. The CDR3 DNA reads TGCAGCGCTCGGACTAGCGGGGATTACGAGCAGTACTTC. This translates into CSARTSGDYEQYF.

The chain is built from TRBV11-2 and TRBJ2-7; TRBD2 matches 8 bases. V dropped 2 bases and J dropped 7; count of bases not matched to a gene: 16. The CDR3 length is 17 residues. Germline V lookup: CDR1 SGHAT, CDR2 FQNNGV. The DNA of the CDR3 is TGTGCCAGCAGCTTAACCCGACGGGTAGCGGGGCGTGGGGAGCAGTACTTC. This gives the protein CASSLTRRVAGRGEQYF.

V and J are TRBV4-1 and TRBJ2-2; 7 bases map to TRBD1. The germline gives CDR1 MGHRA, CDR2 YSYEKL. CDR3 length: 18 amino acids. V was clipped by 0 bases and J by 0 bases; unmatched bases: 7. In DNA, the CDR3 is TGCGCCAGCAGCCAAGATGACAGGGCGCCTTCGAACACCGGGGAGCTGTTTTTT. Amino acids: CASSQDDRAPSNTGELFF.